This is a list of T cell receptor beta chains from one sample in a study of vaccination and CD4 T cells after COVID-19. Their specific antigens are unknown. TCRdb independently ran MiXCR on the PCR reads; one entry per CDR3 protein. The sample includes roughly 11,000 distinct CDR3 sequences, approximately 57% of them seen just once. The sample was CD4+ T cells from blood, cultured in vitro. The receptors stem from a human donor who had recovered from COVID-19. The CDR3 runs from the conserved cysteine through the conserved F or W. A D gene is named only where the DNA matches it firmly. Some rows have no size entry. The others give once, few or many, or a class for an expanded clone.

d_gene: TRBD2; abundance: few; v_gene: TRBV20-1; j_gene: TRBJ2-5; CDR3nt: TGCAGTGCTAGAGTGGCTAGCGGGGATCAAGAGACCCAGTACTTC; CDR3aa: CSARVASGDQETQYF
d_gene: -; abundance: once; v_gene: TRBV6-1; j_gene: TRBJ1-5; CDR3nt: TGTGCCAGCAGTCCCCAACAGCCGTCTTTCCAGCCCCAGCATTTT; CDR3aa: CASSPQQPSFQPQHF
d_gene: TRBD1; abundance: few; v_gene: TRBV18; j_gene: TRBJ1-2; CDR3nt: TGTGCCAGCTCACCATCGATCGACAGGGGCGCTTGGGGCGGCTACACCTTC; CDR3aa: CASSPSIDRGAWGGYTF
d_gene: TRBD1; abundance: medium-sized; v_gene: TRBV24-1; j_gene: TRBJ1-4; CDR3nt: TGTGCCACCAGTGATCCGGACAGGGGGGATGAAAAACTGTTTTTT; CDR3aa: CATSDPDRGDEKLFF
d_gene: -; abundance: -; v_gene: TRBV9; j_gene: TRBJ1-1; CDR3nt: TGTGCCAGCAGCGTAGGCCCAGTAATGAACACTGAAGCTTTCTTT; CDR3aa: CASSVGPVMNTEAFF
d_gene: TRBD1; abundance: -; v_gene: TRBV10-3; j_gene: TRBJ2-5; CDR3nt: TGTGCCATCAGTGACGGGGGACAGGGAAGGGAGACCCAGTACTTC; CDR3aa: CAISDGGQGRETQYF
d_gene: TRBD2; abundance: -; v_gene: TRBV28; j_gene: TRBJ2-3; CDR3nt: TGTGCCAGCAGGACGGGGGGGCAAGGGTCAGATACGCAGTATTTT; CDR3aa: CASRTGGQGSDTQYF
d_gene: TRBD1; abundance: few; v_gene: TRBV19; j_gene: TRBJ1-5; CDR3nt: TGTGCCAGTAGTATAGGTTATTCAGGGGGGGGAGGCAATCAGCCCCAGCATTTT; CDR3aa: CASSIGYSGGGGNQPQHF
d_gene: TRBD1; abundance: -; v_gene: TRBV10-3; j_gene: TRBJ2-1; CDR3nt: TGTGCCATCAGGCCCAGCGGACAGGCTGTCAATGAGCAGTTCTTC; CDR3aa: CAIRPSGQAVNEQFF
d_gene: TRBD1; abundance: -; v_gene: TRBV18; j_gene: TRBJ2-7; CDR3nt: TGTGCCAGCTCACCGGGACAGGGGGACTACGAGCAGTACTTC; CDR3aa: CASSPGQGDYEQYF
d_gene: -; abundance: -; v_gene: TRBV2; j_gene: TRBJ1-2; CDR3nt: TGTGCCAGCAGTGATTCGCCTCTCTATGGCTACACCTTC; CDR3aa: CASSDSPLYGYTF
d_gene: -; abundance: few; v_gene: TRBV7-9; j_gene: TRBJ1-6; CDR3nt: TGTGCCAGCAGCTTAGAAGACACCTATAATTCACCCCTCCACTTT; CDR3aa: CASSLEDTYNSPLHF
d_gene: -; abundance: -; v_gene: TRBV18; j_gene: TRBJ1-1; CDR3nt: TGTGCCAGCTCACCACCCCTCCGGGACACTGAAGCTTTCTTT; CDR3aa: CASSPPLRDTEAFF
d_gene: TRBD1; abundance: -; v_gene: TRBV20-1; j_gene: TRBJ2-7; CDR3nt: TGCAGTGCTAAAATTTCCGGGACAGGGTTGAACGAGCAGTACTTC; CDR3aa: CSAKISGTGLNEQYF
d_gene: TRBD1; abundance: once; v_gene: TRBV2; j_gene: TRBJ1-4; CDR3nt: TGTGCCAGCAGCGGACAGGGGGCCAATGAAAAACTGTTTTTT; CDR3aa: CASSGQGANEKLFF
d_gene: TRBD1; abundance: -; v_gene: TRBV28; j_gene: TRBJ2-7; CDR3nt: TGTGCCAGCCGGGACAGCTACGAGCAGTACTTC; CDR3aa: CASRDSYEQYF
d_gene: -; abundance: -; v_gene: TRBV5-3; j_gene: TRBJ1-6; CDR3nt: TGTGCCAGAAGCTTGGAACGCGGGGATTCACCCCTCCACTTT; CDR3aa: CARSLERGDSPLHF
d_gene: -; abundance: -; v_gene: TRBV7-9; j_gene: TRBJ1-3; CDR3nt: TGTGCCAGCAGCTTAACGGACAGTCACTCTGGAAACACCATATATTTT; CDR3aa: CASSLTDSHSGNTIYF
d_gene: TRBD1; abundance: few; v_gene: TRBV6-1; j_gene: TRBJ1-2; CDR3nt: TGTGCCAGCAGTCTCATCCTACAGGGGTCCTATGGCTACACCTTC; CDR3aa: CASSLILQGSYGYTF
d_gene: -; abundance: few; v_gene: TRBV6-2/TRBV6-3; j_gene: TRBJ2-7; CDR3nt: TGTGCCAGCAGTAACGGGCCGGGGCTTAAGTACTTC; CDR3aa: CASSNGPGLKYF
d_gene: TRBD1; abundance: few; v_gene: TRBV6-2/TRBV6-3; j_gene: TRBJ2-7; CDR3nt: TGTGCCAGCAGTTACTCTGCAGGGGGCTTGCGCATCGTCTCCTACGAGCAGTACTTC; CDR3aa: CASSYSAGGLRIVSYEQYF
d_gene: TRBD1; abundance: -; v_gene: TRBV6-5; j_gene: TRBJ1-6; CDR3nt: TGTGCCAGCAGTTACTCGGGGATCAGGGGGTATAATTCACCCCTCCACTTT; CDR3aa: CASSYSGIRGYNSPLHF
d_gene: TRBD1; abundance: few; v_gene: TRBV28; j_gene: TRBJ1-4; CDR3nt: TGTGCCAGCAGTTTGACAGGGCAAAGGGAAAAACTGTTTTTT; CDR3aa: CASSLTGQREKLFF
d_gene: -; abundance: -; v_gene: TRBV19; j_gene: TRBJ1-2; CDR3nt: TGTGCCAGTAGTACAGGCCCCAATAACTATGGCTACACCTTC; CDR3aa: CASSTGPNNYGYTF
d_gene: TRBD2; abundance: -; v_gene: TRBV10-3; j_gene: TRBJ2-2; CDR3nt: TGTGCCATCTTGGGGGGAGCGGGAGAAAAAACCGGGGAGCTGTTTTTT; CDR3aa: CAILGGAGEKTGELFF
d_gene: -; abundance: -; v_gene: TRBV20-1; j_gene: TRBJ2-3; CDR3nt: TGCAGTGCTAGAGATTGGGCAGTGCTCACAGATACGCAGTATTTT; CDR3aa: CSARDWAVLTDTQYF
d_gene: -; abundance: -; v_gene: TRBV20-1; j_gene: TRBJ2-3; CDR3nt: TGCAGTGCCCCGAATACAGGGACAGATACGCAGTATTTT; CDR3aa: CSAPNTGTDTQYF
d_gene: TRBD2; abundance: -; v_gene: TRBV20-1; j_gene: TRBJ2-3; CDR3nt: TGCAGTGCCGTAAGCGGGAGTCTCACAGATACGCAGTATTTT; CDR3aa: CSAVSGSLTDTQYF
d_gene: TRBD2; abundance: -; v_gene: TRBV20-1; j_gene: TRBJ2-5; CDR3nt: TGCAGTAGGACTAGCGGGAGCGGAGAGACCCAGTACTTC; CDR3aa: CSRTSGSGETQYF
d_gene: TRBD2; abundance: -; v_gene: TRBV7-9; j_gene: TRBJ2-3; CDR3nt: TGTGCCAGCAGCACTAGCGGGGGGGCCCCAGATACGCAGTATTTT; CDR3aa: CASSTSGGAPDTQYF
d_gene: TRBD1; abundance: -; v_gene: TRBV19; j_gene: TRBJ1-2; CDR3nt: TGTGCCAGTAGTACGGACAGGGGGAAGGTCTATGGCTACACCTTC; CDR3aa: CASSTDRGKVYGYTF
d_gene: TRBD2; abundance: -; v_gene: TRBV10-1; j_gene: TRBJ2-1; CDR3nt: TGCGCCAGCAGCTCAGACAGAAAGCGGGAGTACAATGAGCAGTTCTTC; CDR3aa: CASSSDRKREYNEQFF
d_gene: TRBD1; abundance: -; v_gene: TRBV18; j_gene: TRBJ1-4; CDR3nt: TGTGCCAGCTCACCACCGGGGACAGCTAATGAAAAACTGTTTTTT; CDR3aa: CASSPPGTANEKLFF
d_gene: TRBD1; abundance: once; v_gene: TRBV7-9; j_gene: TRBJ1-4; CDR3nt: TGTGCCAGCAGTAAACAGGGGGTCGAAGAAAAACTGTTTTTT; CDR3aa: CASSKQGVEEKLFF
d_gene: -; abundance: few; v_gene: TRBV7-2; j_gene: TRBJ1-3; CDR3nt: TGTGCCAGCAGCTTCTCTGGAAACACCATATATTTT; CDR3aa: CASSFSGNTIYF
d_gene: TRBD1; abundance: -; v_gene: TRBV11-2; j_gene: TRBJ1-1; CDR3nt: TGTGCCAGCAGGACAGGGGGCACTGAAGCTTTCTTT; CDR3aa: CASRTGGTEAFF
d_gene: -; abundance: few; v_gene: TRBV20-1; j_gene: TRBJ2-2; CDR3nt: TGCAGTGCTCCCGCGGACGGTAACACCGGGGAGCTGTTTTTT; CDR3aa: CSAPADGNTGELFF
d_gene: TRBD2; abundance: medium-sized; v_gene: TRBV6-1; j_gene: TRBJ2-5; CDR3nt: TGTGCCGCCGGGACTAGCGCATGGATCCAAGAGACCCAGTACTTC; CDR3aa: CAAGTSAWIQETQYF
d_gene: -; abundance: -; v_gene: TRBV15; j_gene: TRBJ1-3; CDR3nt: TGTGCCACCAGCAGAGACAGAAAGGGGCTAGTAAGAAACACCATATATTTT; CDR3aa: CATSRDRKGLVRNTIYF
d_gene: TRBD1; abundance: -; v_gene: TRBV10-2; j_gene: TRBJ2-2; CDR3nt: TGCGCCAGCAGGGGAGCCGGGACAGCGCTAAAACCGGCGAACACCGGGGAGCTGTTTTTT; CDR3aa: CASRGAGTALKPANTGELFF
d_gene: -; abundance: -; v_gene: TRBV2; j_gene: TRBJ2-5; CDR3nt: TGTGCCAGTCGAGGGCTCCCGGAGACCCAGTACTTC; CDR3aa: CASRGLPETQYF
d_gene: -; abundance: -; v_gene: TRBV20-1; j_gene: TRBJ2-3; CDR3nt: TGCAGTGCTTCAATAACTAGTGAGAGGCGAGATACGCAGTATTTT; CDR3aa: CSASITSERRDTQYF
d_gene: TRBD2; abundance: -; v_gene: TRBV6-2/TRBV6-3; j_gene: TRBJ2-7; CDR3nt: TGTGCCAGCAGTTGGGGACTAGCGGGTGCCAGGTCCTACGAGCAGTGCTTC; CDR3aa: CASSWGLAGARSYEQCF
d_gene: TRBD1; abundance: -; v_gene: TRBV5-4; j_gene: TRBJ2-1; CDR3nt: TGTGCCAGCACCTGGACAGGGACGAATGAGCAGTTCTTC; CDR3aa: CASTWTGTNEQFF
d_gene: TRBD2; abundance: -; v_gene: TRBV20-1; j_gene: TRBJ2-5; CDR3nt: TGCAGTGCCCGGGACGCGGGGGGTTATCAAGAGACCCAGTACTTC; CDR3aa: CSARDAGGYQETQYF
d_gene: TRBD1; abundance: few; v_gene: TRBV20-1; j_gene: TRBJ1-2; CDR3nt: TGCAGTGCTGCCCAGGGACAGGGGATCGACTATGGCTACACCTTC; CDR3aa: CSAAQGQGIDYGYTF
d_gene: TRBD2; abundance: -; v_gene: TRBV29-1; j_gene: TRBJ2-5; CDR3nt: TGCAGCGTCCCCCGGGGGAGCGGGAGACGGTGGGAGACCCAGTACTTC; CDR3aa: CSVPRGSGRRWETQYF
d_gene: -; abundance: -; v_gene: TRBV7-6; j_gene: TRBJ1-5; CDR3nt: TGTGCCAGCAGCTTGACAGACACCAAGCCCAATCAGCCCCAGCATTTT; CDR3aa: CASSLTDTKPNQPQHF
d_gene: -; abundance: -; v_gene: TRBV6-1; j_gene: TRBJ1-4; CDR3nt: TGTGCCAGCACCAAGGGGGGGCGCGGTGAAAAACTGTTTTTT; CDR3aa: CASTKGGRGEKLFF
d_gene: TRBD1; abundance: few; v_gene: TRBV6-1; j_gene: TRBJ1-1; CDR3nt: TGTGCCAGCAGTGAAACCAGACAGGGTTGGGACACTGAAGCTTTCTTT; CDR3aa: CASSETRQGWDTEAFF
d_gene: -; abundance: -; v_gene: TRBV21-1; j_gene: TRBJ2-2; CDR3nt: TGTGCCAGCAGCAAACCCAGTTCGAACACCGGGGAGCTGTTTTTT; CDR3aa: CASSKPSSNTGELFF
d_gene: TRBD1; abundance: -; v_gene: TRBV12-3/TRBV12-4; j_gene: TRBJ2-7; CDR3nt: TGTGCCAGCAGTTTAGGGACAGGGGCACCCTACGAGCAGTACTTC; CDR3aa: CASSLGTGAPYEQYF
d_gene: -; abundance: -; v_gene: TRBV10-2; j_gene: TRBJ2-1; CDR3nt: TGCGCCAGCAGAGGACTTCCCTCATACAATGAGCAGTTCTTC; CDR3aa: CASRGLPSYNEQFF
d_gene: TRBD1; abundance: -; v_gene: TRBV7-9; j_gene: TRBJ1-2; CDR3nt: TGTGCCAGCAGCCCCTCGGGACAGGCTTTTAGCTACACCTTC; CDR3aa: CASSPSGQAFSYTF
d_gene: -; abundance: few; v_gene: TRBV2; j_gene: TRBJ2-5; CDR3nt: TGTGCCAGCGGACCGTACCAAGAGACCCAGTACTTC; CDR3aa: CASGPYQETQYF
d_gene: TRBD2; abundance: -; v_gene: TRBV2; j_gene: TRBJ2-1; CDR3nt: TGTGCCAGCGGGGGGCCACTAGCGGGAGTCATGACCTACAATGAGCAGTTCTTC; CDR3aa: CASGGPLAGVMTYNEQFF
d_gene: TRBD1; abundance: -; v_gene: TRBV24-1; j_gene: TRBJ2-1; CDR3nt: TGTGCCACCAGTGATATCCCAGGGACAGGGAACTTCAATGAGCAGTTCTTC; CDR3aa: CATSDIPGTGNFNEQFF
d_gene: -; abundance: -; v_gene: TRBV6-1; j_gene: TRBJ2-7; CDR3nt: TGTGCCAGCAGTGAAGGGGCAGGGTCGGTTTACGAGCAGTACTTC; CDR3aa: CASSEGAGSVYEQYF
d_gene: TRBD2; abundance: -; v_gene: TRBV5-4; j_gene: TRBJ2-3; CDR3nt: TGTGCCAGCAGCTTAGACGGGACTAGCGGGGGGGTCCTCACAGATACGCAGTATTTT; CDR3aa: CASSLDGTSGGVLTDTQYF